This entry is about one T cell receptor (beta chain). Antigen unknown. This CDR3 is built from 12 residues. Trimming took 5 bases from V and 9 from J; bases not matched to a gene: 0. Germline V gives CDR1 SGHTA, CDR2 FQGTGA. PCR involved 60 Vbeta and 13 Jbeta primers. Only in-frame clones appear in the TCRdb table, and some are missing; sequencing was by immunoSEQ multiplex PCR. The sample holds roughly 280,000 clones, 65% to 85% seen once. This record comes from a study of cytomegalovirus exposure and HLA in healthy donors. For the study at large: An early release of data contained tens of millions of unique TCRs, which came from HLA-typed donors.

Findings of the study overall: Certain indistinguishable V segments, among them TRBV6-2 and TRBV6-3, were excluded. Later genetic work tied a missense DCLRE1C variant to beta-chain V and J trimming.

The chain couples TRBV7-3 to TRBJ2-1, with 11 bases matching TRBD2. Sequences were obtained from PBMCs. The sequence derives from a female donor in good health and CMV-seronegative. The CDR3 sequence is CASSTSGSEQFF. CDR3 nucleotide sequence: TGTGCCAGCAGCACTAGCGGGAGTGAGCAGTTCTTC.